Below are 27 T cell receptor beta chains sequenced from a single sample in a study of T cell changes during pregnancy in multiple sclerosis. Measured with immunoSEQ multiplex PCR; TCRdb has only the in-frame clones, and not every one. The sample contains around 53,000 clones, 92% of which appear only once. Sequencing was performed on CD4+ T cells from peripheral blood mononuclear cells, taken after pregnancy. All receptors come from a female donor with multiple sclerosis, enrolled in a pregnancy study.

The chain links TRBV5-4 to TRBJ1-4, with TRBD1 as a possible D gene (5 bases). V was clipped by 4 bases and J by 8 bases, with 15 bases between them. The CDR3 is 14 residues long. The germline gives CDR1 SGHNT, CDR2 YYREEE (reference sequence). CDR3 protein: CASSVAGPREKLFF. The CDR3 nucleotides are TGTGCCAGCAGCGTTGCAGGGCCGAGGGAAAAACTGTTTTTT. The full variable domain, rest sourced from reference TRBV5-4 and TRBJ1-4, is ETGVTQSPTHLIKTRGQQVTLRCSSQSGHNTVSWYQQALGQGPQFIFQYYREEENGRGNFPPRFSGLQFPNYSSELNVNALELDDSALYLCASSVAGPREKLFFGSGTQLSVL.

The rearrangement links TRBV25-1 to TRBJ2-2, with D possibly matching TRBD2 (5 bases). V dropped 7 bases and J dropped 1 base, with 16 bases sitting between them. This CDR3 spans 16 amino acids. The germline gives CDR1 MGHDK, CDR2 SYGVNS. CDR3 amino acids: CASMGVTKLNTGELFF. The CDR3 DNA follows: TGTGCCAGCATGGGAGTAACGAAGCTGAACACCGGGGAGCTGTTTTTT.

V gene TRBV7-4 combines with J gene TRBJ2-7; 7 bases map to TRBD2. Germline CDR1 is SGHVT and CDR2 is SQSDAQ. This CDR3 spans 13 amino acids. With V trimmed by 8 bases and J by 7 bases, 11 bases remained unmatched. The CDR3 region is CASYGGGIEEQYF. The CDR3 DNA sequence: TGTGCCAGCTATGGGGGAGGGATAGAAGAGCAGTACTTC.

J is TRBJ1-1 and V is TRBV6-4, with 10 bases matching TRBD1. Trimming removed 3 bases from V and 5 bases from J; junction bases left unmatched: 9. The V gene's germline CDR1 is MRHNA and CDR2 SNTAGT. The CDR3 runs to 16 residues. CDR3 loop: CASSEHDRGLRTEAFF. The DNA of the CDR3 is TGTGCCAGCAGTGAACATGACAGGGGGCTGAGGACTGAAGCTTTCTTT.

The chain is built from TRBV2 and TRBJ2-5; 8 bases line up with TRBD1. With V trimmed by 3 bases and J by 6 bases, 9 bases remained unmatched. The CDR3 is 15 amino acids. Germline V gene data show CDR1 as SNHLY and CDR2 as FYNNEI. The CDR3 DNA follows: TGTGCCAGCAGTGACGAGGACAGGGTGTTAAAGACCCAGTACTTC. This encodes CASSDEDRVLKTQYF.

The sample holds one count of this clone. The chain joins TRBV15 to TRBJ2-1, with TRBD2 matching 7 bases. Losses at the gene ends were 1 base for V and 11 bases for J; bases not matched to a gene: 11. Germline CDR1 and CDR2: LNHNV and YYDKDF (reference sequence). The CDR3 covers 15 residues. The CDR3 DNA reads as TGTGCCACCAGCAGAGCCCCCGGGACTAACTCGAAGCAGTTCTTC. It translates to CATSRAPGTNSKQFF.

The chain links TRBV6-1 to TRBJ1-2, with a weak D call TRBD1 (6 bases). Germline V gives CDR1 MNHNS, CDR2 SASEGT. Trimming cost V 1 base and J 8 bases, with 17 bases left between them. The CDR3 has 15 amino acids. This chain's CDR3 is CASSEGSGGRGGYTF. The CDR3 nucleotides read TGTGCCAGCAGTGAAGGTTCGGGGGGCCGAGGGGGCTACACCTTC.

J is TRBJ1-1 and V is TRBV7-9; D is undetermined. This CDR3 has 11 amino acids. The germline gives CDR1 SEHNR, CDR2 FQNEAQ (reference sequence). Trimming stripped 5 bases from V and 2 bases from J, with 3 bases between. This chain's CDR3 is CASSLNTEAFF. The CDR3 DNA is TGTGCCAGCAGCCTCAACACTGAAGCTTTCTTT.

The chain employs TRBV5-8 and TRBJ1-2; 10 nucleotides agree with TRBD1. V was pared by 5 bases and J by 11 bases, with 9 bases of the junction left unmatched. The length of the CDR3 is 13 residues. CDR1 SGHTS and CDR2 YDEGEE come from the germline V gene. CDR3 sequence reads: CASRQTGGAGYTF. The CDR3 DNA reads TGTGCCAGCAGGCAGACAGGGGGCGCGGGGTACACCTTC. Full variable domain (outside the CDR3, taken from reference TRBV5-8 and TRBJ1-2): EAGVTQSPTHLIKTRGQQATLRCSPISGHTSVYWYQQALGLGLQFLLWYDEGEERNRGNFPPRFSGRQFPNYSSELNVNALELEDSALYLCASRQTGGAGYTFGSGTRLTVV.

V and J are TRBV6-5 and TRBJ2-1; TRBD2 agrees at 9 bases. CDR3 length: 16 amino acids. From germline, CDR1 is MNHEY and CDR2 SVGAGI. V shed 3 bases, J shed 4 bases, and the junction held 7 bases outside the gene matches. The CDR3 loop is CASSYQRGASYNEQFF. The CDR3, as DNA: TGTGCCAGCAGTTATCAGCGGGGGGCCAGTTACAATGAGCAGTTCTTC.

A few counts support this clone. The chain uses TRBV19 and TRBJ1-5; a possible D gene is TRBD1 (5 bases). Trimming removed 1 base from V and 6 bases from J, with 19 bases in between. Germline CDR1 is LNHDA and CDR2 is SQIVND (reference sequence). The CDR3 consists of 17 residues. CDR3 residues: CASSIGVGAMGGQPQHF. The CDR3 bases are TGTGCCAGTAGTATAGGGGTTGGGGCGATGGGCGGTCAGCCCCAGCATTTT.

V gene TRBV10-3 combines with J gene TRBJ2-5; TRBD2 matches at 8 bases. Germline CDR1 ENHRY, CDR2 SYGVKD. The V segment lost 11 bases and the J segment 3 bases; nucleotides outside the gene matches: 8. This CDR3 comprises 13 residues. The CDR3 DNA sequence: TGTGCCGCCAAACGTAGCGGGGAAGAGACCCAGTACTTC. Translating gives CAAKRSGEETQYF.

The gene calls are TRBV9 and TRBJ1-2; TRBD1 matches 7 bases. CDR1 and CDR2 from the germline V gene are SGDLS and YYNGEE. The CDR3 covers 14 residues. V lost 0 bases, J lost 4 bases, and 3 bases stayed unmatched. The DNA for the CDR3 is TGTGCCAGCAGCGTAGGGACAGGCGCCTATGGCTACACCTTC. This encodes CASSVGTGAYGYTF.

V gene TRBV6-1 combines with J gene TRBJ1-2; TRBD1 agrees at 7 bases. The CDR3 length is 13 residues. Germline-derived CDR1 and CDR2 are MNHNS and SASEGT. Unmatched junction bases numbered 5, after V lost 5 bases and J lost 5 bases. The CDR3 region has the DNA TGTGCCAGCAGTTTGACAGGGACGTATGGCTACACCTTC. Translating gives CASSLTGTYGYTF.

CDR3 bases: TGTGCCATCAAAGGGGGGGGTTGGTACGAGCAGTACTTC. Its translation: CAIKGGGWYEQYF. The chain employs TRBV10-3 and TRBJ2-7, with D perhaps matching TRBD2 (7 bases). The CDR3 has 13 residues. Deletions cut 7 bases from V and 4 bases from J, with 14 bases between. Germline CDR1 is ENHRY and CDR2 is SYGVKD.

The chain joins TRBV9 to TRBJ1-1; D is uncertain. The CDR3 runs to 13 residues. Trimming left V 5 bases short and J 6 bases short, with 14 bases between. Germline lookup yields CDR1 SGDLS and CDR2 YYNGEE. Here the CDR3 DNA reads TGTGCCAGCAGGGCGGCAGCGTCCCCTGAAGCTTTCTTT. Translating gives CASRAAASPEAFF.

The rearrangement uses TRBV2 and TRBJ1-4; D gene unclear. Germline CDR1 is SNHLY and CDR2 is FYNNEI. V was clipped by 4 bases and J by 2 bases, with 11 bases between them. The CDR3 has 15 residues. CDR3 DNA: TGTGCCAGCAGTGGAGGGCTAGGGACTAATGAAAAACTGTTTTTT. It yields the protein CASSGGLGTNEKLFF.

J is TRBJ1-1 and V is TRBV21-1; the DNA was not used to check the table's D call, TRBD1. TRBV21-1 is recorded as a pseudogene. This CDR3 is 12 amino acids long. The CDR3 region has the DNA TGTGCCAGGAAGTACAGGGGCACTGAAGCTTTCTTT. This encodes CARKYRGTEAFF.

The rearrangement joins TRBV6-1 to TRBJ2-3; 7 bases fit TRBD1. V shed 2 bases and J 8 bases; nucleotides not matched to a gene: 10. From germline, CDR1 is MNHNS and CDR2 SASEGT. This CDR3 contains 15 residues. CDR3 sequence (DNA): TGTGCCAGCAGTGAAAAGGGGGCAGGGCGAGTTACGCAGTATTTT. Protein product: CASSEKGAGRVTQYF.

The chain joins TRBV6-5 to TRBJ1-4, with TRBD1 matching 7 bases. Trimming at V came to 6 bases and at J to 4 bases, leaving 8 bases not matched to a gene. This CDR3 region has 15 residues. Looked up from germline, CDR1 is MNHEY and CDR2 is SVGAGI. CDR3 sequence (DNA): TGTGCCAGCAGCCGAGGGACAGATCTTAATGAAAAACTGTTTTTT. This sequence encodes CASSRGTDLNEKLFF.

The rearrangement joins TRBV15 to TRBJ2-1; no reliable D call. Between the trimmed V and J ends, which lost 0 bases and 10 bases, there was a span of 4 bases. This CDR3 region has 11 residues. Germline V gene data show CDR1 as LNHNV and CDR2 as YYDKDF (reference sequence). Written as DNA, the CDR3 is TGTGCCACCAGCAGAGAAATAGAGCAGTTCTTC. As protein: CATSREIEQFF.

V gene TRBV6-1 combines with J gene TRBJ2-7; tentatively, D is TRBD1 (5 bases). CDR3 length equals 14 residues. The germline V and J ends were trimmed by 6 bases and 2 bases, with 14 bases remaining between them. Germline loops: CDR1 MNHNS, CDR2 SASEGT. As DNA, the CDR3 is TGTGCCAGCAGAATCTTAGTGGGGCCCTACGAGCAGTACTTC. This sequence encodes CASRILVGPYEQYF.

V and J are TRBV9 and TRBJ2-7, with 10 bases lining up with TRBD2. The V gene's germline CDR1 is SGDLS and CDR2 YYNGEE. Germline trimming cut 1 base from V and 5 bases from J; bases unmatched to any gene: 3. The CDR3 extends over 14 amino acids. The CDR3 nucleotides are TGTGCCAGCAGCGTAACCGGGACTAGCGACGAGCAGTACTTC. It translates to CASSVTGTSDEQYF.

J is TRBJ2-1 and V is TRBV7-8, with 8 bases identical to TRBD2. V shed 6 bases and J 7 bases; nucleotides not matched to a gene: 11. Germline V lookup: CDR1 SGHVS, CDR2 FQNEAQ. The CDR3 sequence is 15 residues long. The CDR3 DNA reads TGTGCCAGCAGGTCCCCGGGGGGGAATTTGAATGAGCAGTTCTTC. It specifies CASRSPGGNLNEQFF.

The J gene is TRBJ2-5, the V gene TRBV7-3; 8 bases are a match to TRBD2. This CDR3 contains 14 residues. Losses at the gene ends were 5 bases for V and 5 bases for J; bases not matched to a gene: 7. Looked up from germline, CDR1 is SGHTA and CDR2 is FQGTGA. For the CDR3, the DNA is TGTGCCAGCAGCCCGGGGCCTAGCGGGGAGACCCAGTACTTC. This encodes CASSPGPSGETQYF.

The chain links TRBV9 to TRBJ1-1, with 8 bases lining up with TRBD1. CDR3 length: 14 residues. CDR1 and CDR2 (germline): SGDLS, YYNGEE. The V and J ends lost 4 bases and 0 bases, in that order; junction bases with no gene match: 2. The CDR3 spells CASSYRGVNTEAFF. In DNA form, the CDR3 reads TGTGCCAGCAGCTACAGGGGGGTGAACACTGAAGCTTTCTTT.

The V gene is TRBV6-1, the J gene TRBJ1-4; D is undetermined. The CDR3 has 13 amino acids. Germline CDR1 MNHNS, CDR2 SASEGT. Trimming removed 8 bases from V and 4 bases from J, with 11 bases in between. CDR3 residues: CASEGSHNEKLFF. In DNA, the CDR3 is TGTGCCAGCGAGGGATCACATAATGAAAAACTGTTTTTT.